This TCR delta chain was profiled in a study of delta chains in infants with herpesvirus infections (dated by TCRdb to the early 2020s). For the study in its entirety: The study prospectively followed a Ugandan infant birth cohort from birth to characterize gammadelta T cell responses to primary cytomegalovirus (CMV) infection. Previously published Belgian fetal and cord blood gammadelta TCR data were added only for comparison and were not generated in this cohort. Blood samples from the infants were grouped into approximate ages of 1.5, 4, 8 and 12 months. From PBMC, gammadelta TCRs were sequenced for over 15 CMV-infected infants (one congenitally infected) and under ten CMV-uninfected infants who had sufficient sample available. The study looked for a public fetal Vdelta1/Vgamma8 gammadelta TCR clonotype in infants infected with CMV after birth. General conclusions and limits of the study: Detection of the public clonotype was limited to the first time point after infection, and the public clonotype was not found in uninfected infants or in infants infected after 120 days. The public clonotype might still be present below the detection limit in CMV-uninfected infants. The public Vdelta1 clonotype was detected in about 20% of the 18 CMV-infected infants, namely three infected postnatally before 120 days of age and the congenitally infected infant. The authors noted a small sample size and no race- or environment-matched controls, since nearly all Ugandans acquire CMV before adulthood. Within Vdelta1 cells, the frequency of the public clonotype appeared to be inversely correlated with age at infection and to decay rapidly, seemingly not persisting past roughly two months.

In Kampala, Uganda, pregnant women receiving prenatal care were recruited and their infants were enrolled, and documentation of maternal HIV status was required. Home visits to families took place weekly, and collection of infant clinical information, oral swabs and peripheral blood began at 6 weeks of age and was repeated every 4 months after that. Blood was drawn into heparin tubes, and PBMC were separated by Ficoll-Paque density gradient centrifugation and then cryopreserved. From its cysteine to its phenylalanine, the CDR3 spans 18 amino acids. CDR3 DNA is the only sequence kept; it has 54 bases, read in frame from the first base. The germline V and J ends show losses of 3 bases and 11 bases respectively, and no gene match explains 21 bases of the junction. The CDR1 and CDR2 encoded by the germline V gene are TSWWSYY and QGS. About this clone: Its target antigen remains unknown. Per-base quality was not reported, and no clone a single base away is much larger than it.

Preparation of the library involved RT-PCR. PBMC RNA was reverse transcribed with SuperScript II using gamma-chain- and delta-chain-specific primers to generate TCR cDNA. After purification with AMPure XP beads, the cDNA was amplified and indexed with Illumina adapters using the Nextera XT Index Kit. An Illumina MiSeq with a V2 300-cycle kit was used to sequence the gammadelta TCR libraries. The original methods were these. Using MiXCR v2.1.12, CDR3 sequences were assembled, and reads were mapped onto D, J and V genes obtained from GenBank. VDJtools v1.2.1 was used to carry out repertoire analyses of the CDR3 clonotypes. Clone calls in TCRdb were regenerated from the public reads with CATT, after which identical DNA sequences shared one row. The V and J calls were determined by TCRdb, not by the authors. This sample has over a thousand delta-chain clones in its table, and around 20% of those were observed once. Of the sample, under 25% is held by the ten largest clones.

The sequence came from a human donor who was a Ugandan infant, either HIV-exposed or HIV-unexposed (not recorded which). This material consisted of peripheral blood, taken at time point 2 of longitudinal follow-up. The rearranged chain carries TRDV1 and TRDJ1, with TRDD3 matching 10 junction bases. The CDR3 has the sequence CALGERGFSPWGILRLIF. The DNA is as follows: TGTGCTCTTGGGGAGAGGGGCTTCTCACCGTGGGGGATACTACGGCTCATCTTT.